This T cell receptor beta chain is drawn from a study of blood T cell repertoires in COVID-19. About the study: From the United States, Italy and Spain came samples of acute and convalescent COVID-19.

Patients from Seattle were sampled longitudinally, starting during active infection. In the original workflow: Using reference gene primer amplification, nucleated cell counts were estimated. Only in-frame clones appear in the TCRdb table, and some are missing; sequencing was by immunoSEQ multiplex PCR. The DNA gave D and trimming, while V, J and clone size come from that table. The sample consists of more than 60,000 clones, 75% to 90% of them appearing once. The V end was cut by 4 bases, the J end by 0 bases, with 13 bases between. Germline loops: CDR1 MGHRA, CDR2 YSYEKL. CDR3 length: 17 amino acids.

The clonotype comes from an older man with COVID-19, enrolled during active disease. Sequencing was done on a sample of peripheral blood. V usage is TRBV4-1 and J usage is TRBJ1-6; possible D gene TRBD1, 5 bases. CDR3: CASSPSGDPSYNSPLHF. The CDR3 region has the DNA TGCGCCAGCAGCCCCTCGGGGGACCCCTCCTATAATTCACCCCTCCACTTT.